A single sample gave rise to the 19 T cell receptor beta chains below, sequenced in a study of CD8 T cells in ankylosing spondylitis. TCRdb processed the 5' RACE reads anew with MiXCR; each CDR3 protein has one entry. Seen here are 200,000 to 250,000 distinct CDR3 sequences, approximately 8% observed once, and the top ten hold approximately 5%. The sequencing input was blood, either unsorted or a sorted T cell fraction (not recorded which). The receptors originated from a female donor with ankylosing spondylitis or in good health (not recorded which).

The sample holds many counts of this clonotype. The rearrangement joins TRBV5-1 to TRBJ2-7; 12 bases fit TRBD2. The germline gives CDR1 SGHRS, CDR2 YFSETQ. This CDR3 is 14 amino acids long. The junction had 4 bases not matched to a gene; V was cut back by 8 bases and J by 1 base. CDR3 protein: CASTGTSGSYEQYF. CDR3 in DNA: TGCGCCAGTACCGGGACTAGCGGGTCCTACGAGCAGTACTTC.

The table lists this clonotype with many counts. The V call is TRBV7-8, the J call TRBJ1-2; D might be TRBD1 (6 bases). From germline, CDR1 is SGHVS and CDR2 FQNEAQ. CDR3 length: 15 residues. Trimming cost V 10 bases and J 10 bases, with 28 bases left between them. The CDR3 loop reads CAIANRALGPKVYTF. Here the CDR3 DNA reads TGTGCCATAGCAAACAGGGCCCTTGGCCCTAAGGTCTACACCTTC.

Comment on this clonotype: A read error may produce the germline difference seen at one junction end. The V call is TRBV5-1, the J call TRBJ2-5; no clear D gene. The CDR3 spans 13 residues. From germline, CDR1 is SGHRS and CDR2 YFSETQ. The CDR3: CASSFLDQATQYF. For the CDR3, the DNA is TGCGCCAGCAGCTTTCTCGATCAAGCGACCCAGTACTTC. The complete variable domain, with remaining parts taken from reference TRBV5-1 and TRBJ2-5, reads KAGVTQTPRYLIKTRGQQVTLSCSPISGHRSVSWYQQTPGQGLQFLFEYFSETQRNKGNFPGRFSGRQFSNSRSEMNVSTLELGDSALYLCASSFLDQATQYFGPGTRLLVL.

This clonotype has a count of ten or more. The chain recombines TRBV9 with TRBJ1-2; perhaps TRBD1 as D (5 bases). Per the germline V gene, CDR1 is SGDLS and CDR2 is YYNGEE. V was pared by 2 bases and J by 8 bases, with 19 bases between. This CDR3 is 15 amino acids long. The CDR3 protein is CASSVSFPGPGGYTF. CDR3 bases: TGTGCCAGCAGCGTCAGCTTTCCGGGGCCGGGAGGCTACACCTTC.

This clonotype was detected many times. The chain links TRBV20-1 to TRBJ2-3; D could derive from TRBD1 or TRBD2 (5 bases each). The CDR3 contains 11 residues. Germline V lookup: CDR1 DFQATT, CDR2 SNEGSKA (reference sequence). V was cut by 5 bases and J by 6 bases, with 9 bases left in between. The CDR3 spells CSAAGTDTQYF. In nucleotides, the CDR3 is TGCAGTGCTGCAGGGACGGATACGCAGTATTTT.

This clonotype was picked up many times. This chain uses TRBV20-1 with TRBJ2-7, with D perhaps matching TRBD1 (5 bases). V shed 3 bases and J shed 5 bases, with 8 bases lying between them. The CDR3 sequence is 11 residues long. Germline V gives CDR1 DFQATT, CDR2 SNEGSKA (reference sequence). CDR3: CSASRTHEQYF. The CDR3, as DNA: TGCAGTGCTAGCAGGACACACGAGCAGTACTTC.

In its sample, this clonotype was seen many times. This chain connects TRBV20-1 to TRBJ2-7, with D possibly matching TRBD2 (6 bases). Per germline, CDR1 DFQATT and CDR2 SNEGSKA (reference sequence). The V end was cut by 6 bases, the J end by 0 bases, with 15 bases between. This CDR3 comprises 14 residues. The DNA of the CDR3 is TGCAGTGCCCCCCGGGGGAGAAGCTCCTACGAGCAGTACTTC. Translated: CSAPRGRSSYEQYF.

This clonotype was recorded many times. The chain is built from TRBV12-3 or TRBV12-4 and TRBJ1-5; D unresolved. With 1 base removed from V and 5 bases from J, the gap between germline ends came to 3 bases. CDR3 size: 12 residues. This CDR3 reads CASSLEYQPQHF. The CDR3 DNA follows: TGTGCCAGCAGTTTAGAGTATCAGCCCCAGCATTTT.

CDR3 loop: CASSAQGASANVLTF. The CDR3 nucleotides read TGTGCCAGCAGCGCACAGGGGGCGAGCGCCAACGTCCTGACTTTC. The chain recombines TRBV9 with TRBJ2-6, with 9 bases matching TRBD1. V was pared by 3 bases and J by 7 bases, with 5 bases of the junction left unmatched. Germline V gene sequence: CDR1 SGDLS, CDR2 YYNGEE. The CDR3 is 15 residues long.

This clonotype was counted at least ten times. The chain has TRBV15 and TRBJ2-1, with D perhaps being TRBD1 or TRBD2 (5 bases each). CDR1 and CDR2 (germline): LNHNV, YYDKDF (reference sequence). The CDR3 covers 14 residues. Trimming cost V 3 bases and J 7 bases, with 13 bases left between them. The CDR3 bases are TGTGCCACCAGCAGCCTCGGGACCCGAAATGAGCAGTTCTTC. It translates to CATSSLGTRNEQFF.

This clonotype was detected ten times or more. This chain joins TRBV12-3 or TRBV12-4 and TRBJ2-5; 9 bases match TRBD2. The CDR3 extends over 17 amino acids. With 5 bases clipped from V and 3 bases from J, the junction kept 13 bases outside the gene matches. The CDR3 DNA reads TGTGCCAGCAGTCCCCTCCTGACTAGCGGCGCGGAAGAGACCCAGTACTTC. This translates into CASSPLLTSGAEETQYF.

This clonotype was seen at least ten times. The junction departs from the called germline gene at one end, perhaps through a read error. The V gene is TRBV5-1, the J gene TRBJ1-1; 7 bases are a match to TRBD1. Germline V CDR1 and CDR2: SGHRS, YFSETQ. The CDR3 runs 15 residues. CDR3 sequence reads: CASRLAGGPTSEAFF. CDR3 bases: TGCGCCAGCAGGTTGGCAGGGGGACCTACCAGTGAAGCTTTCTTT.

This clonotype was observed many times. V is TRBV6-5 and J is TRBJ1-6; 7 nucleotides match TRBD1. J lost 9 bases, V lost 0 bases, and 8 bases had no gene match. In germline, CDR1 is MNHEY, CDR2 SVGAGI. The CDR3 covers 16 residues. DNA for the CDR3: TGTGCCAGCAGTTACTCGTTTTCGCCAGGGGGTTCACCCCTCCACTTT. Residues: CASSYSFSPGGSPLHF.

The chain links TRBV7-2 to TRBJ1-4; D unresolved. CDR3 length equals 13 residues. Germline V CDR1 and CDR2: SGHTA, FQGNSA. V was pared by 6 bases and J by 7 bases, with 12 bases between. CDR3 bases: TGTGCCAGCAGACCGAAGGGCGCTGAAAAACTGTTTTTT. It encodes CASRPKGAEKLFF.

This clonotype was detected ten times or more. CDR3 residues: CASSTPGQDGGYTF. DNA of the CDR3: TGTGCCAGCAGTACGCCGGGACAGGACGGCGGCTACACCTTC. J is TRBJ1-2 and V is TRBV6-2 or TRBV6-3; 8 bases are a match to TRBD1. The CDR3 extends over 14 amino acids. With V trimmed by 5 bases and J by 8 bases, 10 bases remained unmatched. Germline V gene sequence: CDR1 MNHEY, CDR2 SVGEGT.

This clonotype was detected ten times or more. The V and J genes are TRBV6-1 and TRBJ2-7; the D gene could be TRBD1 or TRBD2 (6 bases each). This CDR3 is built from 15 residues. Germline assignment: CDR1 MNHNS and CDR2 SASEGT. Between the trimmed V and J ends, which lost 4 bases and 2 bases, there was a span of 15 bases. CDR3 residues: CASSGRDTQPYEQYF. For the CDR3, the DNA is TGTGCCAGCAGTGGGCGGGACACCCAGCCCTACGAGCAGTACTTC.

The V gene is TRBV29-1, the J gene TRBJ2-7; weak D call: TRBD1 (5 bases). The germline CDR1 and CDR2 sequences are SQVTM and ANQGSEA. The germline V and J ends were trimmed by 4 bases and 2 bases, with 15 bases remaining between them. CDR3 length equals 14 residues. The CDR3 DNA reads as TGCAGCGTTGGACAGCTAGGGATAACCTACGAGCAGTACTTC. Its protein product is CSVGQLGITYEQYF.

This clonotype was recorded many times. The chain recombines TRBV7-9 with TRBJ2-3; D remains ambiguous. CDR3 length: 11 residues. The ends were cut back, 6 bases at V and 6 bases at J, with 7 bases in the middle. Germline V gene lookup returns CDR1 SEHNR and CDR2 FQNEAQ (reference sequence). The CDR3 is CASSFGDTQYF. CDR3 coding DNA: TGTGCCAGCAGTTTTGGGGATACGCAGTATTTT.

This clonotype was recorded at least ten times. This sequence joins TRBV7-8 and TRBJ2-2; possibly TRBD1 or TRBD2 for D (6 bases each). Germline CDR1 and CDR2: SGHVS and FQNEAQ. This CDR3 is 15 amino acids long. Trimming pared 5 bases from V and 7 bases from J, leaving 17 bases between. This chain's CDR3 is CASSRMLGGGGELFF. The CDR3 DNA reads as TGTGCCAGCAGCCGGATGTTAGGGGGAGGCGGGGAGCTGTTTTTT.